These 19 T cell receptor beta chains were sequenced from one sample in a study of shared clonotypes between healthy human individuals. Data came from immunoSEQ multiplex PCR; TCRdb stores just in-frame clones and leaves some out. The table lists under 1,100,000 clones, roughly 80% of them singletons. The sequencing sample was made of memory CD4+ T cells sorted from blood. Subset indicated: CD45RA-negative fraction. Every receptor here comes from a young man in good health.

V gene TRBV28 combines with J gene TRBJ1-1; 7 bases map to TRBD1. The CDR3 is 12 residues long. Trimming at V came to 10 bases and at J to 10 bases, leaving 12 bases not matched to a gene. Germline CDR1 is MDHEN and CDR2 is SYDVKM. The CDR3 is CATTLGQARAFF. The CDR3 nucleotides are TGTGCCACCACTCTAGGACAGGCTCGAGCTTTCTTT.

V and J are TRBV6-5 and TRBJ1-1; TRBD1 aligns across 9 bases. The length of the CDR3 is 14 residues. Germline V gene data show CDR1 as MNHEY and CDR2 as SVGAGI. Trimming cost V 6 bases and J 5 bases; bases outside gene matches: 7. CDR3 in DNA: TGTGCCAGCAGCCCTGACAGGGGGGGAACTGAAGCTTTCTTT. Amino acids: CASSPDRGGTEAFF.

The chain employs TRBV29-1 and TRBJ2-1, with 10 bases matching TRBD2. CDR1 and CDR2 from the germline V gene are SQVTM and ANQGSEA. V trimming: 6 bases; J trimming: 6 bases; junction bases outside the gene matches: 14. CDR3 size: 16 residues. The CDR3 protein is CSVERSGTSVSNEQFF. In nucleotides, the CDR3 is TGCAGCGTGGAAAGGTCCGGGACTAGCGTATCCAATGAGCAGTTCTTC.

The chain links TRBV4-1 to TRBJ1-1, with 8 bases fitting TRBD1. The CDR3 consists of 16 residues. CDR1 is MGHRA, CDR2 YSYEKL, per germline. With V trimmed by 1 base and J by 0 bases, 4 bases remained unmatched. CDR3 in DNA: TGCGCCAGCAGCCAAGCGGACAGGGTCATGAACACTGAAGCTTTCTTT. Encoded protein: CASSQADRVMNTEAFF.

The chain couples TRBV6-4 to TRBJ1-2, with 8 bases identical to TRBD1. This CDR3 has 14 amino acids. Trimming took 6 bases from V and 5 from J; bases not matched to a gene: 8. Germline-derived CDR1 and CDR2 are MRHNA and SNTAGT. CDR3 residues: CASSAGTGGYGYTF. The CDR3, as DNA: TGTGCCAGCAGCGCCGGGACAGGAGGGTATGGCTACACCTTC.

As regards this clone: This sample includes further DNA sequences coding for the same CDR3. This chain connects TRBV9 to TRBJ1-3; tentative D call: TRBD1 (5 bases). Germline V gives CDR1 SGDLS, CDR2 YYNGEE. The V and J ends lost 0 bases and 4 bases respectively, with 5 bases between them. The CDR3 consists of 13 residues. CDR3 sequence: CASSVGGGNTIYF. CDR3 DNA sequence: TGTGCCAGCAGCGTAGGGGGCGGAAACACCATATATTTT.

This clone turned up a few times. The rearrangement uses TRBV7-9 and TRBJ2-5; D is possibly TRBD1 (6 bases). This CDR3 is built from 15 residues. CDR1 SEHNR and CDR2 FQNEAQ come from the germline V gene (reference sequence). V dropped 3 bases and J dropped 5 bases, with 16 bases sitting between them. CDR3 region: CASSFGRNDRETQYF. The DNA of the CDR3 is TGTGCCAGCAGCTTCGGGCGGAACGACAGGGAGACCCAGTACTTC.

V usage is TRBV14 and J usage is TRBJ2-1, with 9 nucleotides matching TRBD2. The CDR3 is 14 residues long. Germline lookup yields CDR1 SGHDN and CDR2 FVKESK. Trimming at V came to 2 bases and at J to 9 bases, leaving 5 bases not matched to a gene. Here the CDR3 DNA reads TGTGCCAGCAGCCAATCCCTAGCGGGAAGTGAGCAGTTCTTC. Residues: CASSQSLAGSEQFF.

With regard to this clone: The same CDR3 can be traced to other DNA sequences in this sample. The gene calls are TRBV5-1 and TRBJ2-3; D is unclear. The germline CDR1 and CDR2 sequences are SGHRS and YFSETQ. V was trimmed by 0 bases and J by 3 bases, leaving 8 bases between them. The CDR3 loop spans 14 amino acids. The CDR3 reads CASSLDPGTDTQYF. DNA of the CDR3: TGCGCCAGCAGCTTGGACCCCGGGACAGATACGCAGTATTTT.

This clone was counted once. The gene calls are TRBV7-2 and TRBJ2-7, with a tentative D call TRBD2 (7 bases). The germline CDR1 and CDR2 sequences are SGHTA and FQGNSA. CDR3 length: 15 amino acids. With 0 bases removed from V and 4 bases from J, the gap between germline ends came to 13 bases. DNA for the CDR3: TGTGCCAGCAGCTTAGCGGGGGCGGGAGATTACGAGCAGTACTTC. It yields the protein CASSLAGAGDYEQYF.

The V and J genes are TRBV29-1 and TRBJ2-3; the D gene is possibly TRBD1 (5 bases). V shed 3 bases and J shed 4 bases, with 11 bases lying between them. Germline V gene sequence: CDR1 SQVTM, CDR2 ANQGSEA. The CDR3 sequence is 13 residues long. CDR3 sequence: CSVEGRAADTQYF. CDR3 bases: TGCAGCGTTGAGGGCAGGGCCGCAGATACGCAGTATTTT.

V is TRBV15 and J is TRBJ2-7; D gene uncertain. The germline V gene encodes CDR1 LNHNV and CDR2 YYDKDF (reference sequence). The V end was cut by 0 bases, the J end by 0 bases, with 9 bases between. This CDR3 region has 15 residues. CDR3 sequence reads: CATSRDVVSSYEQYF. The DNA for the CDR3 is TGTGCCACCAGCAGAGACGTAGTCAGCTCCTACGAGCAGTACTTC.

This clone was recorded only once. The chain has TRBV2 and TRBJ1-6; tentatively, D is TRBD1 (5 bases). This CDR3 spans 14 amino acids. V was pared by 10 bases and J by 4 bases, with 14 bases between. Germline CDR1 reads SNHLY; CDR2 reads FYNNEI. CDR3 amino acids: CATAPDRYNSPLHF. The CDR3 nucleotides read TGTGCCACCGCACCCGACAGATATAATTCACCCCTCCACTTT. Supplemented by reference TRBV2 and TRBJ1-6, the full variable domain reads EPEVTQTPSHQVTQMGQEVILRCVPISNHLYFYWYRQILGQKVEFLVSFYNNEISEKSEIFDDQFSVERPDGSNFTLKIRSTKLEDSAMYFCATAPDRYNSPLHFGNGTRLTVT.

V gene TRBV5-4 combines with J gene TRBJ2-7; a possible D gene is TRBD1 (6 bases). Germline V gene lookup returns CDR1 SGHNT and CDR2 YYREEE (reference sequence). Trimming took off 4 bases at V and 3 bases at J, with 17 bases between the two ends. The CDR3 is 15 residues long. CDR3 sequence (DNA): TGTGCCAGCAGCCCCAACCCTGGGACAAGCTACGAGCAGTACTTC. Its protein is CASSPNPGTSYEQYF.

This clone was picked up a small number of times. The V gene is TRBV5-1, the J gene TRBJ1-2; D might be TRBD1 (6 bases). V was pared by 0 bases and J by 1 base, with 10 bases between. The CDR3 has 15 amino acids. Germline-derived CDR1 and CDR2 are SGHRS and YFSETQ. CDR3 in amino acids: CASSLVGHGNYGYTF. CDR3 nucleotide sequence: TGCGCCAGCAGCTTGGTGGGACACGGTAACTATGGCTACACCTTC.

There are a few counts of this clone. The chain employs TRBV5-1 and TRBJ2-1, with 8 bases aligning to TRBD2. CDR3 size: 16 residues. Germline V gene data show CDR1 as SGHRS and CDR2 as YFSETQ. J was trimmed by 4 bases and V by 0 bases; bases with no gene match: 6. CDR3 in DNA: TGCGCCAGCAGCTTGGATCGGCTAGCGGGTTACAATGAGCAGTTCTTC. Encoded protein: CASSLDRLAGYNEQFF.

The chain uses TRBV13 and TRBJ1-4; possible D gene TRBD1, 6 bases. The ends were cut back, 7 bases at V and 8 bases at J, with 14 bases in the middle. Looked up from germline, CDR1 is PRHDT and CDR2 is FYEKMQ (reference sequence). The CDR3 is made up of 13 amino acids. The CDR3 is CASKGRGGEKLFF. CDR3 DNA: TGTGCCAGCAAGGGCAGGGGTGGGGAAAAACTGTTTTTT.

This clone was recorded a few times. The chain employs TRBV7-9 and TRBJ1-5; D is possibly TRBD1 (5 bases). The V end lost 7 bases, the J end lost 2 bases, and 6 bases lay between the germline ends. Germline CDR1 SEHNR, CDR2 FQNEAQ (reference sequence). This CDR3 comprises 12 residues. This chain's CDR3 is CASTRGNQPQHF. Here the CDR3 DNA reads TGTGCCAGCACCAGGGGCAATCAGCCCCAGCATTTT.

The CDR3 bases are TGTGCCAGCAGCGGACTAGCGGGAGCGGAGACCCAGTACTTC. Encoded protein: CASSGLAGAETQYF. This rearrangement joins TRBV2 to TRBJ2-5; 13 bases agree with TRBD2. The V gene end was trimmed by 6 bases and the J gene end by 5 bases; junction bases not matched to a gene: 3. The CDR3 has 14 residues. Germline V lookup: CDR1 SNHLY, CDR2 FYNNEI.